This T cell receptor beta chain is from a study of cytomegalovirus exposure and HLA in healthy donors. About the study: Genotyping showed less than 85% of fewer than 500 donors falling in the Caucasian-associated ancestry cluster.

Notes on the study in general: Most sequenced TCRs were rare (though some public TCRs occurred in many donors). Using a false discovery rate of 0.05, a later analysis showed that 15,000 to 20,000 TCR beta sequences were associated with HLA alleles. The authors assumed roughly uniform sequencing depth across donors for presence/absence analyses.

The germline gives CDR1 SEHNR, CDR2 FQNEAQ (reference sequence). The CDR3 sequence is 14 residues long. V shed 5 bases and J 2 bases; nucleotides not matched to a gene: 4. PCR was performed using 60 Vbeta and 13 Jbeta primers. The table came from immunoSEQ multiplex PCR; TCRdb's copy has only in-frame clones and leaves some out. Of roughly 160,000 clones listed, approximately 81% are singletons. Of note for this clone: Its antigen is currently unknown.

The TCR sequence derives from a boy younger than 10 in good health and CMV-seronegative. V usage is TRBV7-9 and J usage is TRBJ2-3; 7 nucleotides agree with TRBD1. The specimen sequenced was PBMCs. The CDR3 loop reads CASSLGTDTDTQYF. In nucleotides, the CDR3 is TGTGCCAGCAGCCTCGGGACAGACACAGATACGCAGTATTTT.